The next 22 T cell receptor beta chains were all read from a single sample in a study of T-cell memory formation after mild COVID-19. TCRdb redid the calling of the 5' RACE reads with MiXCR, one entry per CDR3 protein. The data show some 250,000 distinct CDR3 sequences, with approximately 19% seen just once and under 25% held by the top ten. Sequencing was done on a sample of PBMCs or a T cell subset sorted from them (not recorded which). These receptors all stem from a man between 18 and 29 years old who had mild COVID-19 (a few samples of this study predate the infection). Cell type and time point are not known.

This clonotype was picked up many times. V usage is TRBV10-3 and J usage is TRBJ2-5, with D unclear. The V gene's germline CDR1 is ENHRY and CDR2 SYGVKD. The CDR3 is made up of 11 amino acids. The V and J ends lost 3 bases and 5 bases respectively, with 4 bases between them. CDR3 DNA sequence: TGTGCCATCAGTGAATTGGAGACCCAGTACTTC. Protein sequence: CAISELETQYF.

This clonotype has just a few counts. CDR3 sequence (DNA): TGCAGTGCCAGCGGGGGGGCGGGTAAAACAGATACGCAGTATTTT. It encodes CSASGGAGKTDTQYF. This sequence joins TRBV20-1 and TRBJ2-3; 10 nucleotides agree with TRBD2. The CDR3 has 15 amino acids. CDR1 and CDR2 from the germline V gene are DFQATT and SNEGSKA (reference sequence). J was trimmed by 3 bases and V by 6 bases; bases with no gene match: 9.

The table lists this clonotype with a few counts. V and J are TRBV24-1 and TRBJ2-1, with D perhaps TRBD1 or TRBD2 (5 bases each). Deletions cut 2 bases from V and 11 bases from J, with 6 bases between. The CDR3 extends over 11 amino acids. Germline V gene sequence: CDR1 KGHDR, CDR2 SFDVKD. CDR3 amino acids: CATSDSGQQFF. As DNA, the CDR3 is TGTGCCACCAGTGATTCGGGACAGCAGTTCTTC.

This clonotype appeared many times. The V gene is TRBV7-2, the J gene TRBJ2-4; TRBD2 matches 9 bases. The germline gives CDR1 SGHTA, CDR2 FQGNSA. The CDR3 loop spans 14 amino acids. J was trimmed by 6 bases and V by 3 bases; bases with no gene match: 3. The CDR3 DNA reads TGTGCCAGCAGCTTCGCGGGGGGGCGAAACATTCAGTACTTC. Its protein product is CASSFAGGRNIQYF. The variable domain in full, completed from reference TRBV7-2 and TRBJ2-4, reads GAGVSQSPSNKVTEKGKDVELRCDPISGHTALYWYRQSLGQGLEFLIYFQGNSAPDKSGLPSDRFSAERTGGSVSTLTIQRTQQEDSAVYLCASSFAGGRNIQYFGAGTRLSVL.

This clonotype has ten or more counts. As DNA, the CDR3 is TGTGCCATCACCCCGACGCCGGGTCGGCGTGAGCAGTTCTTC. It encodes CAITPTPGRREQFF. V is TRBV10-3 and J is TRBJ2-1, with D unresolved. The ends were cut back, 7 bases at V and 9 bases at J, with 19 bases in the middle. Per the germline V gene, CDR1 is ENHRY and CDR2 is SYGVKD. The CDR3 loop spans 14 amino acids.

V gene TRBV29-1 combines with J gene TRBJ1-1, with D possibly TRBD1 on 5 matching bases. Germline CDR1 is SQVTM and CDR2 is ANQGSEA. V lost 5 bases and J 6 bases, leaving 22 bases between the germline ends. There are 15 residues in the CDR3. The CDR3 DNA reads as TGCAGCGTTAGGATCGGCCGGGGGATGTTGGCTGAAGCTTTCTTT. It yields the protein CSVRIGRGMLAEAFF.

The V gene is TRBV3-1, the J gene TRBJ2-1; TRBD2 matches 10 bases. V lost 2 bases to trimming and J lost 10 bases; unmatched junction nucleotides: 8. The length of the CDR3 is 15 residues. Germline loops: CDR1 LGHDT, CDR2 YNNKEL (reference sequence). CDR3 nucleotide sequence: TGTGCCAGCAGCCAAAGTTCGAATAGCGGGGGGGAGCAGTTCTTC. The encoded protein is CASSQSSNSGGEQFF.

The CDR3 sequence is CASSQDWRQLNTEAFF. CDR3 DNA sequence: TGCGCCAGCAGCCAAGATTGGCGCCAGCTAAACACTGAAGCTTTCTTT. The chain couples TRBV4-1 to TRBJ1-1, with D hard to call. Trimming removed 0 bases at V and 2 bases at J, with 13 bases between. CDR1 and CDR2 (germline): MGHRA, YSYEKL. The CDR3 consists of 16 residues.

CDR3 DNA sequence: TGTGCCAGCAATCTTCCGGGATTCGTATACGAGCAGTACTTC. It specifies CASNLPGFVYEQYF. This chain links TRBV21-1 with TRBJ2-7; the listed D gene, TRBD1, was not tested against the DNA. TRBV21-1 is flagged as a pseudogene. The CDR3 loop spans 14 amino acids.

A few counts support this clonotype. The V call is TRBV20-1, the J call TRBJ2-1; 7 positions agree with TRBD2. Germline assignment: CDR1 DFQATT and CDR2 SNEGSKA (reference sequence). This CDR3 spans 11 amino acids. After removal of 3 bases from V and 15 bases from J, the junction contained 8 bases not matched to a gene. CDR3: CSARVAGVSFF. For the CDR3, the DNA is TGCAGTGCTAGGGTCGCGGGGGTCTCGTTCTTC.

This clonotype appeared a single time. The chain recombines TRBV20-1 with TRBJ2-1; 9 bases align to TRBD1. Trimming cost V 5 bases and J 6 bases; bases outside gene matches: 11. The germline V gene encodes CDR1 DFQATT and CDR2 SNEGSKA (reference sequence). The CDR3 is 15 amino acids. The CDR3 bases are TGCAGTGCTTCACTCCGGGACAGGGTAGGCAATGAGCAGTTCTTC. Encoded protein: CSASLRDRVGNEQFF.

This clonotype has only a few counts. This chain uses TRBV11-2 with TRBJ1-2; TRBD1 might be the D (5 bases). CDR1 and CDR2 from the germline V gene are SGHAT and FQNNGV. Trimming left V 0 bases short and J 8 bases short, with 19 bases between. CDR3 size: 16 residues. The CDR3 region is CASSLDPDGTDGGYTF. In DNA, the CDR3 is TGTGCCAGCAGCTTAGATCCCGACGGGACGGACGGGGGCTACACCTTC.

Many counts were recorded for this clonotype. The V gene is TRBV12-3 or TRBV12-4, the J gene TRBJ2-6, with a tentative D call TRBD1 (5 bases). The ends were cut back, 5 bases at V and 0 bases at J, with 8 bases in the middle. The CDR3 sequence is 15 residues long. CDR3 sequence (DNA): TGTGCCAGCAGTCCCAGGGTCTCTGGGGCCAACGTCCTGACTTTC. Encoded protein: CASSPRVSGANVLTF.

This clonotype was seen only a few times. This chain connects TRBV5-4 to TRBJ2-4, with 9 positions matching TRBD2. The junction had 10 bases not matched to a gene; V was cut back by 0 bases and J by 0 bases. This CDR3 is 19 amino acids long. Germline V gives CDR1 SGHNT, CDR2 YYREEE (reference sequence). CDR3 sequence (DNA): TGTGCCAGCAGCTTGGTTTCGCTGCGGGAGGGCCTAGCCAAAAACATTCAGTACTTC. Its protein product is CASSLVSLREGLAKNIQYF.

This clonotype was detected a few times. This rearrangement joins TRBV9 to TRBJ2-3, with D uncertain. Per germline, CDR1 SGDLS and CDR2 YYNGEE. The CDR3 is 15 amino acids. Trimming took 0 bases from V and 4 from J, leaving 12 bases between them. The CDR3 reads CASSVEEYYPDTQYF. Here the CDR3 DNA reads TGTGCCAGCAGCGTAGAGGAGTACTACCCAGATACGCAGTATTTT.

This clonotype was seen more than once but under ten times. This chain connects TRBV27 to TRBJ2-2; no clear D. The CDR3 has 14 residues. The germline V and J ends were trimmed by 6 bases and 3 bases, with 11 bases remaining between them. From germline, CDR1 is MNHEY and CDR2 SMNVEV (reference sequence). The chain's CDR3 is CASRPVGYTGELFF. CDR3 nucleotides: TGTGCCAGCAGACCTGTGGGATACACCGGGGAGCTGTTTTTT.

The chain is built from TRBV6-1 and TRBJ2-3; D unresolved. This CDR3 is 15 amino acids long. V was trimmed by 4 bases and J by 2 bases, leaving 13 bases between them. Per the germline V gene, CDR1 is MNHNS and CDR2 is SASEGT. The CDR3 loop is CASSGRIPTTDTQYF. DNA for the CDR3: TGTGCCAGCAGTGGGCGAATCCCCACCACAGATACGCAGTATTTT.

This clonotype was detected only a few times. The rearrangement uses TRBV5-1 and TRBJ2-2; perhaps TRBD2 as D (6 bases). V dropped 6 bases and J dropped 0 bases, with 12 bases sitting between them. This CDR3 contains 15 residues. From germline, CDR1 is SGHRS and CDR2 YFSETQ. This CDR3 reads CASKTGTSNTGELFF. CDR3 DNA sequence: TGCGCCAGCAAAACCGGGACTTCGAACACCGGGGAGCTGTTTTTT.

The rearrangement uses TRBV7-9 and TRBJ2-3; D possibly corresponds to TRBD2 (6 bases). There are 17 residues in the CDR3. Germline assignment: CDR1 SEHNR and CDR2 FQNEAQ (reference sequence). With 8 bases removed from V and 8 bases from J, the gap between germline ends came to 29 bases. CDR3 sequence: CASGRGRRPIGDATQYF. Written as DNA, the CDR3 is TGTGCCAGCGGGCGGGGAAGGAGGCCCATAGGGGACGCTACGCAGTATTTT. The whole variable domain, remainder taken from reference TRBV7-9 and TRBJ2-3, is DTGVSQNPRHKITKRGQNVTFRCDPISEHNRLYWYRQTLGQGPEFLTYFQNEAQLEKSRLLSDRFSAERPKGSFSTLEIQRTEQGDSAMYLCASGRGRRPIGDATQYFGPGTRLTVL.

This chain connects TRBV7-9 to TRBJ1-2, with D tentatively TRBD1 (5 bases). Germline CDR1 is SEHNR and CDR2 is FQNEAQ (reference sequence). V dropped 3 bases and J dropped 6 bases, with 14 bases sitting between them. The CDR3 extends over 14 amino acids. DNA for the CDR3: TGTGCCAGCAGCTTCGCCTCGGGGGAGGATGGCTACACCTTC. Translated, it gives CASSFASGEDGYTF.

This sequence joins TRBV9 and TRBJ2-5; D call uncertain. Trimming cost V 4 bases and J 7 bases, with 17 bases left between them. This CDR3 contains 14 residues. Germline V CDR1 and CDR2: SGDLS, YYNGEE. The CDR3 region has the DNA TGTGCCAGCAGCTCCCGGACCGTCCGTGGGACCCAGTACTTC. Its translation is CASSSRTVRGTQYF.

The table lists this clonotype with a few counts. The rearrangement joins TRBV20-1 to TRBJ2-3, with 8 nucleotides matching TRBD2. This CDR3 region has 14 residues. V gave up 6 bases and J gave up 0 bases; unmatched junction bases: 5. Looked up from germline, CDR1 is DFQATT and CDR2 is SNEGSKA (reference sequence). The CDR3 reads CSAKRGRSTDTQYF. DNA for the CDR3: TGCAGTGCCAAGCGGGGGCGGAGCACAGATACGCAGTATTTT.